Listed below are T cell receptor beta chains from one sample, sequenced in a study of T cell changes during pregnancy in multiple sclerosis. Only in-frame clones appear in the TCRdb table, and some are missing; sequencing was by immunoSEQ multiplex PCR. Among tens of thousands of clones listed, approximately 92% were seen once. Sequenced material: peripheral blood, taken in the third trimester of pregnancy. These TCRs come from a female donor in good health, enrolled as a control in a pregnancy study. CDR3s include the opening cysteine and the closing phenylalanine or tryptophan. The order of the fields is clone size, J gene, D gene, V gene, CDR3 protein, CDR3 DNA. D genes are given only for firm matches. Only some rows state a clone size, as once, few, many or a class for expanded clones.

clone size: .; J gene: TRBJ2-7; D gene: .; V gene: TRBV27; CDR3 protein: CASSWQGGYEQYF; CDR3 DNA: TGTGCCAGCAGTTGGCAGGGTGGCTACGAGCAGTACTTC
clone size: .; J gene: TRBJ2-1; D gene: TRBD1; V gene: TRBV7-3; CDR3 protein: CASSRNRGDEQFF; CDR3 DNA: TGTGCCAGCAGCAGGAACAGGGGCGATGAGCAGTTCTTC
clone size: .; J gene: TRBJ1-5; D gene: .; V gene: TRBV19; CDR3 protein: CASSIRDNNQPQHF; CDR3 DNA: TGTGCCAGTAGTATCCGGGACAACAATCAGCCCCAGCATTTT
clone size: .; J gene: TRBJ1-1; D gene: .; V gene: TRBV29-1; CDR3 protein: CSVPDRTLEEAFF; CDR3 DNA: TGCAGCGTTCCTGACAGGACCCTAGAGGAAGCTTTCTTT
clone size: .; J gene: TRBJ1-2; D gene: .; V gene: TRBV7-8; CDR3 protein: CASSLGGLQDPDGYTF; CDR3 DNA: TGTGCCAGCAGCTTAGGTGGATTACAGGACCCCGATGGCTACACCTTC
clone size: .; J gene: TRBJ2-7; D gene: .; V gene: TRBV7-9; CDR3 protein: CASSLVQGPQGEQYF; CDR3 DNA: TGTGCCAGCAGCTTAGTACAGGGTCCCCAGGGGGAGCAGTACTTC
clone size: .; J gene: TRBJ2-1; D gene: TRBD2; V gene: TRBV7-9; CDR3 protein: CASSEGLAGINEQFF; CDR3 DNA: TGTGCCAGCAGCGAGGGACTAGCGGGGATCAATGAGCAGTTCTTC
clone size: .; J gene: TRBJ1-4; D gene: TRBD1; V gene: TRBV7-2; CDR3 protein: CASSLDRGTEKLFF; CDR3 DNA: TGTGCCAGCAGCCTGGACAGGGGAACTGAAAAACTGTTTTTT
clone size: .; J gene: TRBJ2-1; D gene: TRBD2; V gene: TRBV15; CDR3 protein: CATSRGTVPSGGKQFF; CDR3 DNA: TGTGCCACCAGCAGAGGAACAGTCCCTAGCGGGGGGAAGCAGTTCTTC
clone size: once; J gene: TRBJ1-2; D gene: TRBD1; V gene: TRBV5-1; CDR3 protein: CASSLAGQGNYGYTF; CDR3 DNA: TGCGCCAGCAGCTTGGCCGGACAGGGGAACTATGGCTACACCTTC
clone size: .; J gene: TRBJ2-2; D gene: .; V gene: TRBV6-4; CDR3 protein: CASSPTGRGATGTGELFF; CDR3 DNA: TGTGCCAGCAGCCCTACTGGGCGGGGAGCTACGGGCACCGGGGAGCTGTTTTTT
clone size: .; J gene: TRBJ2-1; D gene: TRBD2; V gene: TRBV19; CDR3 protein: CASSIGPGRGVTNEQFF; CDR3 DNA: TGTGCCAGTAGTATAGGACCAGGGCGGGGGGTCACCAATGAGCAGTTCTTC
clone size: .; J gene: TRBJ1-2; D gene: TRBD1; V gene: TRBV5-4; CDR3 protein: CASSTPRQGTGYGYTF; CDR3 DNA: TGTGCCAGCAGCACCCCTAGACAGGGCACTGGCTATGGCTACACCTTC
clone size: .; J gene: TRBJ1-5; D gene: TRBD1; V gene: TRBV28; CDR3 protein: CASSGGQRYQPQHF; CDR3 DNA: TGTGCCAGCAGTGGGGGACAGCGATATCAGCCCCAGCATTTT
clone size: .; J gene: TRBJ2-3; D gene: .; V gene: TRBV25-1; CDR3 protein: CASIAALGEADTQYF; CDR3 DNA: TGTGCCAGCATCGCCGCCCTCGGGGAGGCGGATACGCAGTATTTT
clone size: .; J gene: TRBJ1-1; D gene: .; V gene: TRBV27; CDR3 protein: CASSLLSSKGTEAFF; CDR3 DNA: TGTGCCAGCAGTTTATTGAGCAGCAAGGGGACTGAAGCTTTCTTT
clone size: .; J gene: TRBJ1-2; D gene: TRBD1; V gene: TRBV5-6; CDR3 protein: CASSLEGAYGYTF; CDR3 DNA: TGTGCCAGCAGCTTGGAGGGGGCCTATGGCTACACCTTC
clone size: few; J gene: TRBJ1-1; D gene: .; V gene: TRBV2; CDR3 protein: CASPPGLNTEAFF; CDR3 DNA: TGTGCCAGCCCCCCAGGGTTGAACACTGAAGCTTTCTTT
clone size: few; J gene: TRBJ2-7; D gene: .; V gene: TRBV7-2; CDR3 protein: CASSLNAGLASYEQYF; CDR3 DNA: TGTGCCAGCAGCTTAAATGCGGGACTCGCCTCCTACGAGCAGTACTTC
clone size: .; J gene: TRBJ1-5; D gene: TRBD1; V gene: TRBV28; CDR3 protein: CASSLTGAGNQPQHF; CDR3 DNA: TGTGCCAGCAGTCTCACAGGGGCGGGCAATCAGCCCCAGCATTTT
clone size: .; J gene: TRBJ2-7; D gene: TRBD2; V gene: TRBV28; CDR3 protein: CASSFSGGNSYEQYF; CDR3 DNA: TGTGCCAGCAGTTTTAGCGGGGGGAACTCCTACGAGCAGTACTTC
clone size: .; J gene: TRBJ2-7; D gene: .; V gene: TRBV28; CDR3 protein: CASSLAGGYEQYF; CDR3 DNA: TGTGCCAGCAGTCTGGCCGGGGGTTACGAGCAGTACTTC
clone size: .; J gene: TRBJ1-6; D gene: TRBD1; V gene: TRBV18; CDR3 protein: CASSPRDRLRPLHF; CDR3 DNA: TGTGCCAGCTCACCCCGGGACAGGTTAAGGCCCCTCCACTTT
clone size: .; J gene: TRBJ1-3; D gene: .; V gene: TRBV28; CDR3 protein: CASSLQGQISGNTIYF; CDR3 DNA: TGTGCCAGCAGTTTACAAGGACAGATCTCTGGAAACACCATATATTTT
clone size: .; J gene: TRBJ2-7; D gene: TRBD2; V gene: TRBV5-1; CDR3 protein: CASRRGGSYEQYF; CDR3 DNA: TGCGCCAGCCGGCGGGGGGGGTCCTACGAGCAGTACTTC
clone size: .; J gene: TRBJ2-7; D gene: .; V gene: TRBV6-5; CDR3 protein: CASSHPGVAEQYF; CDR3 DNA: TGTGCCAGCAGCCACCCGGGGGTTGCCGAGCAGTACTTC
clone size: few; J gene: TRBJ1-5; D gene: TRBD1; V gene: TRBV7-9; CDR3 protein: CASSPGGYQPQHF; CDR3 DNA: TGTGCCAGCAGCCCAGGGGGCTATCAGCCCCAGCATTTT
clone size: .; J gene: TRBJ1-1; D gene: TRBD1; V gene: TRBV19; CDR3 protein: CASSIDQGAAFF; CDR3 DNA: TGTGCCAGTAGTATAGATCAGGGGGCCGCTTTCTTT
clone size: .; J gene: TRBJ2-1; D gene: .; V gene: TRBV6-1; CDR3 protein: CASSEFPGSDYNEQFF; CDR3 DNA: TGTGCCAGCAGTGAATTTCCCGGGAGTGACTACAATGAGCAGTTCTTC
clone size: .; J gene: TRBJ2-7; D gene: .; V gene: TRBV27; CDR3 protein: CASSPYPSSYEQYF; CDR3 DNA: TGTGCCAGCAGTCCCTATCCCTCCTCCTACGAGCAGTACTTC
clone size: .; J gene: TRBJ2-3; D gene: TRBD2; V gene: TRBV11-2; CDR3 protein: CASSLRTSADTQYF; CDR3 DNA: TGTGCCAGCAGCTTACGGACTAGCGCAGATACGCAGTATTTT
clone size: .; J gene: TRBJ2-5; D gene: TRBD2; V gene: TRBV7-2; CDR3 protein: CASSFQPGLAGGWETQYF; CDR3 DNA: TGTGCCAGCAGCTTCCAACCGGGGCTAGCGGGAGGTTGGGAGACCCAGTACTTC
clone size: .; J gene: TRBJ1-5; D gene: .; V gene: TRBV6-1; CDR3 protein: CASRAGWYQQPQHF; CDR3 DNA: TGTGCCAGCAGGGCAGGGTGGTATCAGCAGCCCCAGCATTTT
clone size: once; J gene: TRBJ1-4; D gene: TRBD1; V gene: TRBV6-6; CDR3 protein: CASTKDRDEKLFF; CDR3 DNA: TGTGCCAGCACCAAAGACAGGGATGAAAAACTGTTTTTT
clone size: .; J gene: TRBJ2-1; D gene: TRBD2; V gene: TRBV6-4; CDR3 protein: CASSTAGGSYNEQFF; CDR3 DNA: TGTGCCAGCAGTACAGCGGGGGGGTCCTACAATGAGCAGTTCTTC
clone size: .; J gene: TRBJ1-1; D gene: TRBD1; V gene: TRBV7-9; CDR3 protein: CASSWSRTGTEAFF; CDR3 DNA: TGTGCCAGCAGCTGGAGCAGGACAGGTACTGAAGCTTTCTTT
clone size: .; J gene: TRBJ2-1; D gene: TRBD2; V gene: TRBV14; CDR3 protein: CASRLLSGSSNEQFF; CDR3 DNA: TGTGCCAGCAGGCTCTTAAGCGGGAGTTCCAATGAGCAGTTCTTC
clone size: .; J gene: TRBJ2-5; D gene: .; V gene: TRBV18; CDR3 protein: CASSPLADQETQYF; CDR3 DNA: TGTGCCAGCTCACCATTGGCAGACCAAGAGACCCAGTACTTC
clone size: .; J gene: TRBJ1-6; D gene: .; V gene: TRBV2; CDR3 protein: CASSLGESPLHF; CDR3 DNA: TGTGCCAGCAGTTTAGGGGAATCACCCCTCCACTTT
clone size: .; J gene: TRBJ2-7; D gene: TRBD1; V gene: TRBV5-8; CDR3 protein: CASSQEGQGTHEQYF; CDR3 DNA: TGTGCCAGCAGCCAGGAAGGACAGGGGACACACGAGCAGTACTTC
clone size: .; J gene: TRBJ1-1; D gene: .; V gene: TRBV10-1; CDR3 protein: CASSAAGVTEAFF; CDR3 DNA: TGCGCCAGCAGCGCCGCCGGAGTCACTGAAGCTTTCTTT
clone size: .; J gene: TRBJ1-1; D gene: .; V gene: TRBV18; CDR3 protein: CASSPPHRASTEAFF; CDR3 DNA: TGTGCCAGCTCACCACCGCACAGGGCCTCCACTGAAGCTTTCTTT
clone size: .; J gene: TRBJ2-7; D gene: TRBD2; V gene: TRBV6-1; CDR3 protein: CASRDPSGGFYEQYF; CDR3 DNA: TGTGCCAGCAGGGACCCTAGCGGGGGTTTCTACGAGCAGTACTTC
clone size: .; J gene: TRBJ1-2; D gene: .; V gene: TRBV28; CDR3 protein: CASNLGGRNYGYTF; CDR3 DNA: TGTGCCAGCAACCTCGGTGGGAGGAACTATGGCTACACCTTC
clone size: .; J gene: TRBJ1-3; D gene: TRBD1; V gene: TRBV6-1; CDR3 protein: CASADRGLGDTIYF; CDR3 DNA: TGTGCCAGTGCTGACAGGGGCCTCGGGGACACCATATATTTT
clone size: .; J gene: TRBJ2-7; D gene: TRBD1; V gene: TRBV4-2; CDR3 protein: CASSQGFGTAASYEQYF; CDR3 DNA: TGTGCCAGCAGCCAAGGTTTTGGGACAGCGGCTTCCTACGAGCAGTACTTC
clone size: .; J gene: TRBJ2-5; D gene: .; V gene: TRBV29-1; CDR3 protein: CSVQRWGGTETQYF; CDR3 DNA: TGCAGCGTGCAGAGGTGGGGAGGAACAGAGACCCAGTACTTC
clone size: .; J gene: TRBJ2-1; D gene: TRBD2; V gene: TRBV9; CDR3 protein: CASSVVSSGDRYEQFF; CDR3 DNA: TGTGCCAGCAGCGTAGTCTCAAGCGGGGACCGTTATGAGCAGTTCTTC
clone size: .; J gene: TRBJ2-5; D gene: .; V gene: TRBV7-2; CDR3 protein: CASSLVWQKETQYF; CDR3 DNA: TGTGCCAGCAGCTTAGTTTGGCAAAAAGAGACCCAGTACTTC
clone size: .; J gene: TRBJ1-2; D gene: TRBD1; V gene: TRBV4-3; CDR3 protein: CASSPRGTGDGYTF; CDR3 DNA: TGCGCCAGCAGCCCTCGAGGGACAGGGGATGGCTACACCTTC
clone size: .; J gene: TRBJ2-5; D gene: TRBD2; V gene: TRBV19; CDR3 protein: CASSISGTTQETQYF; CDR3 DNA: TGTGCCAGTAGTATAAGTGGGACTACCCAAGAGACCCAGTACTTC
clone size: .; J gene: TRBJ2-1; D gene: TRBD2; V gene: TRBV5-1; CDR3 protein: CASSLEPAGDDEQFF; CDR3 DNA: TGCGCCAGCAGCTTGGAGCCAGCGGGGGATGATGAGCAGTTCTTC
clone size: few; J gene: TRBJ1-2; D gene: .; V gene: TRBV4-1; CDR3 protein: CASSAYGYTF; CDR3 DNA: TGCGCCAGTTCAGCGTATGGCTACACCTTC
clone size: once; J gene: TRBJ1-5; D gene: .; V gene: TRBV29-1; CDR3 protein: CSVERENGNQPQHF; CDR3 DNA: TGCAGCGTTGAGAGGGAGAATGGCAATCAGCCCCAGCATTTT
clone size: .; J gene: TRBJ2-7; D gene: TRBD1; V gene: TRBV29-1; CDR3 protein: CSVTGTGNSYEQYF; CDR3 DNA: TGCAGCGTTACCGGGACAGGGAACTCCTACGAGCAGTACTTC